This TCR beta chain was sequenced in a study of blood T cell repertoires in COVID-19. Study details: The United States, Italy and Spain supplied acute and convalescent COVID-19 samples. Sources were T cells, B-cell-depleted T cells, or PBMCs; the material itself was cDNA or gDNA.

In the original processing: Scientists estimated how many nucleated cells there were by amplifying reference gene primers. The protocol was immunoSEQ multiplex PCR, while the TCRdb copy is restricted to in-frame clones and leaves out a portion. V and J calls and clone size are given by that table; D and trimming were obtained from the DNA. The data hold tens of thousands of clones, with 80% to 90% observed a single time. V lost 5 bases, J lost 1 base, and 5 bases stayed unmatched. This CDR3 has 14 residues. Germline CDR1 LNHDA, CDR2 SQIVND (reference sequence). This clonotype was obtained from a man over 45 with active COVID-19. The sample consisted of peripheral blood. The rearrangement uses TRBV19 and TRBJ2-7; 7 bases align to TRBD2. DNA of the CDR3: TGTGCCAGTAGTCCAGCGGGAAGTTCCTACGAGCAGTACTTC. Protein sequence: CASSPAGSSYEQYF.